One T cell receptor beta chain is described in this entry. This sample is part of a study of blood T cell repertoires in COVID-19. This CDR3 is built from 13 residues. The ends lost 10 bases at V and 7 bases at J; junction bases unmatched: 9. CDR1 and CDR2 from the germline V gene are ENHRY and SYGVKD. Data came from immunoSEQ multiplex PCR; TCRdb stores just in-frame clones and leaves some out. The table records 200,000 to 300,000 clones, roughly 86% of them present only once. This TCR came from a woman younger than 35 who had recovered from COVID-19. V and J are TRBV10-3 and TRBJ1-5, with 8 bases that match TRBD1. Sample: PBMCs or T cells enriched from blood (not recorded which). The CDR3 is CATSGGGGQPQHF. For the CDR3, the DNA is TGTGCCACCTCAGGGGGCGGGGGCCAGCCCCAGCATTTT.